This T cell receptor beta chain was profiled in a study of post-analysis software for immune sequencing data. Study-wide background: Recorded subtypes: relapsing-remitting, secondary progressive, progressive-relapsing; some patients unannotated. Overall study results and limits: About five TRBV segments were more frequent in patients than controls; TRBV5-6, TRBV5-1 and TRBV20-1 belonged to this group. Strong co-clustering by F measure was evident for samples that had been prepared in the same batch. Normalized Chao1 diversity was significantly reduced in patients versus controls.

Turning to this clonotype: Its antigen is still unknown.

The CDR3 contains 20 residues. CDR1 is SEHNR and CDR2 is FQNEAQ in the germline V gene (reference sequence). The V and J ends lost 5 bases and 2 bases, in that order; junction bases with no gene match: 21. Unique molecular identifiers were carried by the TCR beta cDNA libraries. The authors obtained roughly 0.5 million cDNA molecules from roughly 1.1 to 9.2 million T cells. Each CDR3 protein is one row after TCRdb ran MiXCR on the PCR reads. The profile covers hundreds of thousands of distinct CDR3 sequences, with 30% to 40% appearing a single time and under 9% taken by the ten largest. V is TRBV7-9 and J is TRBJ2-5; TRBD1 matches at 9 bases. Sequencing input: blood. This sequence was found in a girl aged 2 to 10 with multiple sclerosis. CDR3: CASSPHDRGYGLKEQETQYF. For the CDR3, the DNA is TGTGCCAGCAGCCCGCACGACAGGGGGTACGGGTTAAAAGAACAAGAGACCCAGTACTTC.